The 10 T cell receptor beta chains below come from one sample, sequenced in a study of T cells after yellow fever vaccination. TCRdb reprocessed the 5' RACE reads with MiXCR, giving one entry per CDR3 protein. Counted here are around 250,000 distinct CDR3 sequences, 6.9% occurring once; the ten biggest clones make up around 0.9%. The specimen was CD4+ T cells sorted from PBMCs, collected 15 days after the yellow fever booster vaccination. These receptors were collected from a man aged 30 to 39 who received the YFV17D yellow fever vaccine.

This clonotype was seen only a few times. The gene calls are TRBV30 and TRBJ2-7; a possible D gene is TRBD2 (5 bases). The CDR3 is 11 amino acids. V lost 6 bases to trimming and J lost 2 bases, with 8 bases between them. CDR1 and CDR2 from the germline V gene are GTSNPN and SVGIG (reference sequence). The CDR3 region has the DNA TGTGCCTGCGGGGTAGCCTACGAGCAGTACTTC. As protein: CACGVAYEQYF.

This clonotype has ten or more counts. This chain connects TRBV20-1 to TRBJ1-1; D not certain. Deletions cut 2 bases from V and 1 base from J, with 5 bases between. This CDR3 spans 12 amino acids. Looked up from germline, CDR1 is DFQATT and CDR2 is SNEGSKA (reference sequence). The chain's CDR3 is CSARTGNTEAFF. The DNA for the CDR3 is TGCAGTGCTAGAACGGGGAACACTGAAGCTTTCTTT.

The chain employs TRBV9 and TRBJ1-1; D might be TRBD1 (6 bases). The CDR3 loop spans 12 amino acids. Trimming left V 5 bases short and J 10 bases short, with 15 bases between. Looked up from germline, CDR1 is SGDLS and CDR2 is YYNGEE. CDR3 DNA: TGTGCCAGCAGTGGCGGGGGGCGGGGAGCTTTCTTT. Residues: CASSGGGRGAFF.

This clonotype was detected only a few times. The chain combines TRBV6-2 or TRBV6-3 with TRBJ2-2; D might be TRBD2 (6 bases). The CDR3 has 18 amino acids. Germline CDR1 reads MNHEY; CDR2 reads SVGEGT. Trimming cost V 2 bases and J 0 bases, with 16 bases left between them. The CDR3 spells CASSYPNPPGANTGELFF. In nucleotides, the CDR3 is TGTGCCAGCAGTTACCCCAACCCGCCGGGGGCGAACACCGGGGAGCTGTTTTTT.

This clonotype has ten or more counts. The chain combines TRBV24-1 with TRBJ2-5; 7 nucleotides line up with TRBD1. With 10 bases clipped from V and 3 bases from J, the junction kept 7 bases outside the gene matches. Germline V gives CDR1 KGHDR, CDR2 SFDVKD. The CDR3 covers 13 residues. CDR3 bases: TGTGCCACAACTACAGGGGTGGAAGAGACCCAGTACTTC. Its protein product is CATTTGVEETQYF.

This sequence joins TRBV12-3 or TRBV12-4 and TRBJ2-1; 7 bases map to TRBD2. The CDR3 sequence is 13 residues long. V lost 3 bases, J lost 7 bases, and 3 bases stayed unmatched. As DNA, the CDR3 is TGTGCCAGCAGTTTGCGGGAGTCAAATGAGCAGTTCTTC. Amino acid sequence: CASSLRESNEQFF.

This clonotype was seen more than once but under ten times. The rearrangement links TRBV20-1 to TRBJ2-7, with D uncertain. This CDR3 region has 15 residues. V shed 1 base and J shed 4 bases, with 17 bases lying between them. CDR1 DFQATT and CDR2 SNEGSKA come from the germline V gene (reference sequence). Written as DNA, the CDR3 is TGCAGTGCTAGAGGGGGTGCGACCAGCGAGTACGAGCAGTACTTC. Its protein product is CSARGGATSEYEQYF.

This clonotype was picked up many times. The chain has TRBV7-3 and TRBJ2-1; 10 nucleotides agree with TRBD1. CDR1 is SGHTA and CDR2 is FQGTGA in the germline V gene. V dropped 2 bases and J dropped 2; count of bases not matched to a gene: 3. CDR3 length: 16 amino acids. The CDR3 region has the DNA TGTGCCAGCAGCTTATTGGGGACAGGGGCCTACAATGAGCAGTTCTTC. Its protein is CASSLLGTGAYNEQFF.

This rearrangement joins TRBV7-2 to TRBJ2-7; 10 bases are shared with TRBD2. V was pared by 2 bases and J by 1 base, with 2 bases of the junction left unmatched. Per the germline V gene, CDR1 is SGHTA and CDR2 is FQGNSA. There are 15 residues in the CDR3. DNA for the CDR3: TGTGCCAGCAGCTTACTAGCGGGAGAGTCCTACGAGCAGTACTTC. Translated, it gives CASSLLAGESYEQYF.

This clonotype appeared many times. This chain links TRBV20-1 with TRBJ2-3; 8 bases are a match to TRBD2. The CDR3 has 16 residues. The germline V gene has CDR1 DFQATT and CDR2 SNEGSKA (reference sequence). V lost 2 bases and J lost 2; bases outside the gene matches: 9. CDR3 region: CSARLLGAGDTDTQYF. The CDR3 DNA follows: TGCAGTGCTAGATTACTGGGAGCGGGGGACACAGATACGCAGTATTTT.